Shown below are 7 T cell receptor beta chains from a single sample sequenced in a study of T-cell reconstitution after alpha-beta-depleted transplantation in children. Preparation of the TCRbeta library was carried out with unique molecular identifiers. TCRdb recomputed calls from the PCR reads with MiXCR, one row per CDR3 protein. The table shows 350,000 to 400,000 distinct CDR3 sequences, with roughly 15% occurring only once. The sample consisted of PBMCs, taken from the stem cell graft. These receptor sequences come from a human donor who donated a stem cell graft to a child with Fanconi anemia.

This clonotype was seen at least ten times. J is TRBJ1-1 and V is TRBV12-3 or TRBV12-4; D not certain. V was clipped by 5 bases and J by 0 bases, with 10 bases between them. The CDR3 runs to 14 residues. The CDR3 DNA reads TGTGCCAGCAGTCCCTTCAGCATGAACACTGAAGCTTTCTTT. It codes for CASSPFSMNTEAFF.

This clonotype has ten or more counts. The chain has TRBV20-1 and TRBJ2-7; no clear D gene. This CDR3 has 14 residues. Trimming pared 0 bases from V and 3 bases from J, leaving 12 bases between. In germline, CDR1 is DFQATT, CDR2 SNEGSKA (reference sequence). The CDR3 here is CSARDNRVDYEQYF. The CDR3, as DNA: TGCAGTGCTAGAGATAATCGGGTGGACTACGAGCAGTACTTC.

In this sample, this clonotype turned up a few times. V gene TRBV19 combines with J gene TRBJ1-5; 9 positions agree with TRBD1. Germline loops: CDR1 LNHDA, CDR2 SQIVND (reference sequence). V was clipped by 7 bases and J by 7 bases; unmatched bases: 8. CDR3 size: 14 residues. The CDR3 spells CASTTRQGEQPQHF. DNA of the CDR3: TGTGCCAGTACCACCAGACAGGGGGAGCAGCCCCAGCATTTT.

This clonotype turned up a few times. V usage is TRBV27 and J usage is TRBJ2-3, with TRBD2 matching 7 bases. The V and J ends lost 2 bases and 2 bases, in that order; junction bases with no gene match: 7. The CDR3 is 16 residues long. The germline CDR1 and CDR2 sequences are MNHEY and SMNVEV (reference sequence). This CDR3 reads CASSLRAGDLTDTQYF. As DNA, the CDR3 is TGTGCCAGCAGTTTAAGGGCGGGGGACCTCACAGATACGCAGTATTTT.

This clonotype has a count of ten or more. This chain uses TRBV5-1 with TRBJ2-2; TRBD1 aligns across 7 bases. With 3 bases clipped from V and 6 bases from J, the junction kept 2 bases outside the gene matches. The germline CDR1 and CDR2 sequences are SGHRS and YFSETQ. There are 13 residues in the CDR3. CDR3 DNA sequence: TGCGCCAGCAGCTGGGACAGATCCGGGGAGCTGTTTTTT. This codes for CASSWDRSGELFF. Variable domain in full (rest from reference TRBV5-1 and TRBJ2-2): KAGVTQTPRYLIKTRGQQVTLSCSPISGHRSVSWYQQTPGQGLQFLFEYFSETQRNKGNFPGRFSGRQFSNSRSEMNVSTLELGDSALYLCASSWDRSGELFFGEGSRLTVL.

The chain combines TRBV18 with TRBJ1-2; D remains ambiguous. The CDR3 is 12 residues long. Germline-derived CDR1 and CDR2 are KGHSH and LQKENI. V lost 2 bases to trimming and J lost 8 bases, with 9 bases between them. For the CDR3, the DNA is TGTGCCAGCTCACCAACGGGTTCGGGCTACACCTTC. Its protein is CASSPTGSGYTF.

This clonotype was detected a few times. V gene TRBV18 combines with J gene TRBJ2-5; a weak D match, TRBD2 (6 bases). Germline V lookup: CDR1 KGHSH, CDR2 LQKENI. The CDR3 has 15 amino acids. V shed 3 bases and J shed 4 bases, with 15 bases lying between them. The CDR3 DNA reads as TGTGCCAGCTCACCTAGCGGAGTCCCGCCAGAGACCCAGTACTTC. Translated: CASSPSGVPPETQYF.